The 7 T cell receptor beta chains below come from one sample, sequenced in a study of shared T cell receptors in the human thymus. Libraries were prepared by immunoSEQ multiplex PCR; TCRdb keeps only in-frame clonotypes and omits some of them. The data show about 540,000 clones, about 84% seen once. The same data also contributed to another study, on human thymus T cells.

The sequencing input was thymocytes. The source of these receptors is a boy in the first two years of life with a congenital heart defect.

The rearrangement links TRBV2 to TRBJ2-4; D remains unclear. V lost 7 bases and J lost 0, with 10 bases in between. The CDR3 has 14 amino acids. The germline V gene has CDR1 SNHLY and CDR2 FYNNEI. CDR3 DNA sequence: TGTGCCAGCACCTGGGCCCTAGCCAAAAACATTCAGTACTTC. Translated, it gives CASTWALAKNIQYF. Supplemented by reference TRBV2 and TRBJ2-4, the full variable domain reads EPEVTQTPSHQVTQMGQEVILRCVPISNHLYFYWYRQILGQKVEFLVSFYNNEISEKSEIFDDQFSVERPDGSNFTLKIRSTKLEDSAMYFCASTWALAKNIQYFGAGTRLSVL.

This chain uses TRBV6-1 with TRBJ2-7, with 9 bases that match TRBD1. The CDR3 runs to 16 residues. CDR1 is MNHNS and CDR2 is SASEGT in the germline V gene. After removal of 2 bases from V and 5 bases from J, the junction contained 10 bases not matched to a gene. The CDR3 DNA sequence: TGTGCCAGCAGTGAAAGGGGTGGGACAGGGTCCAACGAGCAGTACTTC. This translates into CASSERGGTGSNEQYF.

Here the CDR3 DNA reads TGTGCCTGGAGCCAACCGGGACAGGGCACTTCACCCCTCCACTTT. It yields the protein CAWSQPGQGTSPLHF. The chain couples TRBV30 to TRBJ1-6; TRBD1 aligns across 9 bases. Looked up from germline, CDR1 is GTSNPN and CDR2 is SVGIG (reference sequence). The trim removed 3 bases at V and 9 bases at J, leaving 9 bases unmatched. This CDR3 has 15 amino acids.

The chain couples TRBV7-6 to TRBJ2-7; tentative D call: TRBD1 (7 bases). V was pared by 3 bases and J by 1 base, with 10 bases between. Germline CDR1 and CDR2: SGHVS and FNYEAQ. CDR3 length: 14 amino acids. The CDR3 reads CASSFRGVSYEQYF. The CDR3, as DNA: TGTGCCAGCAGCTTCAGGGGGGTTTCCTACGAGCAGTACTTC.

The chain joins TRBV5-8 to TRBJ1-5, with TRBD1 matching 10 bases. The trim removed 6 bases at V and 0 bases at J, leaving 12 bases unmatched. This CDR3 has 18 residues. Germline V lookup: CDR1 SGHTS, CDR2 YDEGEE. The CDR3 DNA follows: TGTGCCAGCACCCCAAGTGGACAGGGGGTTTATAGCAATCAGCCCCAGCATTTT. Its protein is CASTPSGQGVYSNQPQHF.

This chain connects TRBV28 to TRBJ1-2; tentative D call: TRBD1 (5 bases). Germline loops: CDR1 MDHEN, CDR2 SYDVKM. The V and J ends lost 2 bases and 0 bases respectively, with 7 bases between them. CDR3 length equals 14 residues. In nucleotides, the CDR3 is TGTGCCAGCAGTTTAACGACAGCTAACTATGGCTACACCTTC. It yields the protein CASSLTTANYGYTF.

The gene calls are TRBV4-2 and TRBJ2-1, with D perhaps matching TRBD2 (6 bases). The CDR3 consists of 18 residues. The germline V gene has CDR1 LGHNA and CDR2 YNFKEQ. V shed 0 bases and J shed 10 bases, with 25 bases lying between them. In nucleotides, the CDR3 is TGTGCCAGCAGCCAAGATCTGTTAACGGGAGAGAGGGCCGGGGAGCAGTTCTTC. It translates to CASSQDLLTGERAGEQFF.